This T cell receptor beta chain was observed in a study of blood T cell repertoires in COVID-19 (dated by TCRdb to between 2020 and 2021). Notes on the research overall: Samples covering the acute and convalescent phases of COVID-19 were provided by collaborators in the United States, Italy and Spain. The material from the prospective study consisted of cDNA or gDNA derived from T cells, B-cell-depleted T cells, or PBMCs. The dataset comprised deeply sampled blood TCRbeta repertoires from subjects exposed to, actively infected with, or recovered from COVID-19. The repertoires were released in a freely available public database meant as a resource for research on the immune response to SARS-CoV-2. The samples were drawn from two sources: the first 160 participants of the ongoing ImmuneRACE study, and 1,200 or so subjects contributed by 6 global collaborators. Sample metadata almost always included a de-identified subject ID, COVID-19 status, age in years and sex. Where available, HLA class I and class II types were taken from metadata supplied by the sample provider and were not determined by assay-based typing. The research as a whole found: Clinical and demographic metadata were provided uncurated, with the amount varying by source and participant.

The CDR3 spans 14 residues, from the cysteine through the phenylalanine. Of all the DNA, just the CDR3 is kept, 42 bases in frame from base 1. CDR1 LGHDT and CDR2 YNNKEL were looked up in the germline V gene (reference sequence). V is clipped by 4 bases and J by 3 bases, and the sequence between their germline boundaries is 12 bases long. TCRbeta CDR3 regions were amplified from genomic DNA using the immunoSEQ Assay, a bias-controlled multiplex PCR. The source study handled its data this way. The number of nucleated cells in each sample was estimated from the amplification of reference gene primers within the assay. To quantify the absolute abundance of each unique TCRbeta CDR3 rearrangement, sequence reads were collapsed and filtered. For each sample, productive Simpson clonality was calculated by taking the square root of Simpson's diversity index across productive rearrangements. The table comes from immuneACCESS by way of TCRdb, which keeps in-frame sequences with V and J called. Part of the clones is missing from these tables; in studies checked, under half for an unresolved V gene and the rest for unknown reasons. V, J and clone size reflect that table, while D and trimming were determined from the DNA. In all, the sample holds approximately 300,000 clones, and 85% to 90% of those were seen once. The ten largest clones take up around 4% of the sample.

Participants in the prospective study were aged about 18 to 100 years, lived in over 20 United States geographic areas, and enrolled through a virtual design. In the prospective study, participants were assigned to cohorts based on the clinical history participants reported in a screening survey and a study questionnaire. ImmuneRACE Cohort 3 recovered participants were defined by two consecutive negative NP/OP PCR tests, healthcare professional clearance, or symptom resolution. In the prospective study, mobile phlebotomists collected whole blood, serum and a nasopharyngeal or oropharyngeal swab from each participant. Participants in the prospective study had the option to provide additional blood draws and questionnaires over an approximately two-month period. Prospective study blood samples were shipped either frozen or at room temperature before DNA extraction. On this clone itself: What antigen it recognizes has not been identified. Base qualities were left out, and no much larger clone turns up one base away.

The sequence derives from a man aged 25-40 years who had recovered from COVID-19. What was sequenced was PBMCs or T cells enriched from blood (not recorded which). The chain employs TRBV3-1 (or the pseudogene TRBV3-2) and TRBJ1-1; TRBD1 is perhaps the D gene, given 5 matching bases. In nucleotides, the sequence is TGTGCCAGCAGCCTCACTCCGGGGGACACTGAAGCTTTCTTT. Protein translation: CASSLTPGDTEAFF.